The entry below gives a single TCR beta chain sequence along with its context. These data originate in a study of blood T cell repertoires in COVID-19. At the level of the study: In each case, the material was cDNA or gDNA derived from T cells, B-cell-depleted T cells, or PBMCs.

CDR1 and CDR2 (germline): SEHNR, FQNEAQ (reference sequence). The V end lost 5 bases, the J end lost 1 base, and 14 bases lay between the germline ends. There are 15 residues in the CDR3. Under the authors' procedure: From reference gene primer amplification, estimates of nucleated cell counts were derived. Measured with immunoSEQ multiplex PCR; TCRdb has only the in-frame clones, and not every one. The V and J calls and the clone size are those of that table, but D and trimming were determined from the DNA. The sample shows 88,000 or so clones, around nine tenths of them seen only once. Sample: peripheral blood. The source of this sequence is a man in his fifties or sixties with acute or convalescent COVID-19. V and J are TRBV7-9 and TRBJ1-1; D is unresolved. The CDR3 DNA reads TGTGCCAGCAGCCCCCATAACACAGCGAACACTGAAGCTTTCTTT. This sequence encodes CASSPHNTANTEAFF.